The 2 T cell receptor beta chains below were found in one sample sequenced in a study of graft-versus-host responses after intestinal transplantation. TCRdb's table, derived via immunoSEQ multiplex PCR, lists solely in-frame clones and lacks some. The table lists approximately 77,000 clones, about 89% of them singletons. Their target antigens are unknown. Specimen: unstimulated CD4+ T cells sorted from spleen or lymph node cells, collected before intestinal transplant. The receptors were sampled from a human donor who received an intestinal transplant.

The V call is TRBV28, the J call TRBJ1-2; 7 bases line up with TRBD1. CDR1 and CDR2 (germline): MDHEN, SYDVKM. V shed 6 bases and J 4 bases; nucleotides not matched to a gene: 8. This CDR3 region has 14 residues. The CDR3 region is CASRPGQVLYGYTF. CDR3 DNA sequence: TGTGCCAGCAGGCCCGGACAGGTCCTCTATGGCTACACCTTC.

Here the CDR3 DNA reads TGTGCCACCACCCGGACAGGGGAGTCTCGCAATACGCAGTATTTT. Amino acid sequence: CATTRTGESRNTQYF. This chain joins TRBV28 and TRBJ2-3; TRBD1 aligns across 9 bases. This CDR3 has 15 residues. Germline V gives CDR1 MDHEN, CDR2 SYDVKM. Trimming took 10 bases from V and 7 from J; bases not matched to a gene: 15.